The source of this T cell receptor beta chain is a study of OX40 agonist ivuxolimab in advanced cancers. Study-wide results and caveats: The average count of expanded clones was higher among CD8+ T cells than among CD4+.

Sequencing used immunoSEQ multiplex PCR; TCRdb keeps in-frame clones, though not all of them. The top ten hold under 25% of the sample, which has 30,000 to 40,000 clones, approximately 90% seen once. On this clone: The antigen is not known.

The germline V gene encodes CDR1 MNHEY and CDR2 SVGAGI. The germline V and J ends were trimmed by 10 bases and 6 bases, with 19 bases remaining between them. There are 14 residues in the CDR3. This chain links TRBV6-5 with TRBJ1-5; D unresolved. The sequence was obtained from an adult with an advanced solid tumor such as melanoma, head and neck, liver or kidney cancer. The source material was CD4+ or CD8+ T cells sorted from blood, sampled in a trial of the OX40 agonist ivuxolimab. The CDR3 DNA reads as TGTGCCACCGCGGGCGGGGAGGGATCTCAGCCCCAGCATTTT. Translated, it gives CATAGGEGSQPQHF.